These 19 T cell receptor beta chains originate from one sample sequenced in a study of blood T cell repertoires in COVID-19. TCRdb's table, derived via immunoSEQ multiplex PCR, lists solely in-frame clones and lacks some. In the table there are some 270,000 clones, approximately 90% of which are singletons. The sample taken for sequencing was PBMCs or T cells enriched from blood (not recorded which). The receptors here all came from a man between 35 and 55 years old who had been exposed to COVID-19.

In nucleotides, the CDR3 is TGTGCCAGCTCACCAAATGATCAGGGTCCCCGGTGGGAGCAGTTCTTC. The encoded protein is CASSPNDQGPRWEQFF. This sequence joins TRBV18 and TRBJ2-1; D perhaps matches TRBD1 (5 bases). CDR3 size: 16 residues. Trimming cost V 2 bases and J 10 bases, with 21 bases left between them. Germline V gene data show CDR1 as KGHSH and CDR2 as LQKENI.

This sequence joins TRBV7-9 and TRBJ2-7; TRBD1 might be the D (6 bases). Germline CDR1 and CDR2: SEHNR and FQNEAQ (reference sequence). The CDR3 is 15 amino acids. The V gene lost 1 base and the J gene lost 4 bases, with 14 bases spanning the gap. The CDR3 reads CASSLGPGVAYEQYF. As DNA, the CDR3 is TGTGCCAGCAGCTTAGGGCCAGGGGTGGCATACGAGCAGTACTTC.

V is TRBV24-1 and J is TRBJ1-5; no definite D call. This CDR3 has 13 residues. V gave up 4 bases and J gave up 7 bases, with 10 bases separating them. Germline V gives CDR1 KGHDR, CDR2 SFDVKD. The CDR3: CATSEFDKQPQHF. The CDR3 coding sequence is TGTGCCACCAGTGAATTTGACAAGCAGCCCCAGCATTTT.

The CDR3 is CAAQQGLNTEAFF. CDR3 DNA: TGTGCCGCCCAACAGGGATTGAACACTGAAGCTTTCTTT. V and J are TRBV24-1 and TRBJ1-1, with TRBD1 as a possible D gene (6 bases). The V and J ends lost 12 bases and 0 bases respectively, with 13 bases between them. The CDR3 is 13 amino acids. Germline V gene data show CDR1 as KGHDR and CDR2 as SFDVKD.

The V and J genes are TRBV11-3 and TRBJ2-1, with D hard to call. Between the trimmed V and J ends, which lost 7 bases and 8 bases, there was a span of 18 bases. Germline-derived CDR1 and CDR2 are SGHNT and YENEEA. The CDR3 length is 14 residues. As DNA, the CDR3 is TGTGCCAGCAACAAAGCAAGGTTGGGCGATGAGCAGTTCTTC. Protein: CASNKARLGDEQFF.

The genes are TRBV5-1 and TRBJ2-3; TRBD2 aligns across 8 bases. Germline V gives CDR1 SGHRS, CDR2 YFSETQ. The CDR3 loop spans 16 amino acids. J gave up 4 bases and V 2 bases, and 9 bases lay outside the gene matches. CDR3 region: CASSLRLAHLSDTQYF. For the CDR3, the DNA is TGCGCCAGCAGCTTACGACTAGCGCATCTATCAGATACGCAGTATTTT.

V gene TRBV16 combines with J gene TRBJ2-1; 7 nucleotides agree with TRBD2. This CDR3 comprises 14 residues. Germline-derived CDR1 and CDR2 are KGHSY and FQNENV. Trimming cost V 3 bases and J 3 bases; bases outside gene matches: 2. CDR3 region: CASSQASGYNEQFF. CDR3 DNA sequence: TGTGCCAGCAGCCAGGCTAGCGGCTACAATGAGCAGTTCTTC.

This clone occurred once. This chain connects TRBV20-1 to TRBJ2-5; tentative D call: TRBD1 (6 bases). The CDR3 is 13 amino acids. The V end was cut by 3 bases, the J end by 2 bases, with 10 bases between. Germline CDR1 reads DFQATT; CDR2 reads SNEGSKA (reference sequence). The CDR3 reads CSASTRGQETQYF. In nucleotides, the CDR3 is TGCAGTGCTAGTACCAGGGGACAAGAGACCCAGTACTTC.

This chain links TRBV7-3 with TRBJ1-3; D possibly corresponds to TRBD1 (6 bases). Germline values: CDR1 SGHTA, CDR2 FQGTGA. With 4 bases removed from V and 0 bases from J, the gap between germline ends came to 13 bases. The CDR3 loop spans 16 amino acids. CDR3 region: CASSSGKGGSGNTIYF. CDR3 coding DNA: TGTGCCAGCAGCTCCGGGAAAGGGGGCTCTGGAAACACCATATATTTT.

This clone has a single count. The rearrangement joins TRBV9 to TRBJ1-3; D is undetermined. This CDR3 spans 17 amino acids. Germline CDR1 reads SGDLS; CDR2 reads YYNGEE. V shed 0 bases and J shed 1 base, with 14 bases lying between them. CDR3: CASSVADIRPSGNTIYF. The CDR3 DNA reads as TGTGCCAGCAGCGTAGCCGACATCAGACCTTCTGGAAACACCATATATTTT.

V usage is TRBV5-5 and J usage is TRBJ1-2; 8 bases align to TRBD1. CDR3 length equals 13 residues. Germline CDR1 reads SGHKS; CDR2 reads YYEKEE (reference sequence). Trimming took 4 bases from V and 5 from J; bases not matched to a gene: 4. The CDR3 here is CASSQGAEYGYTF. The CDR3 DNA sequence: TGTGCCAGCAGCCAGGGGGCTGAGTATGGCTACACCTTC.

V usage is TRBV7-2 and J usage is TRBJ2-7; the match to TRBD2 covers 9 bases. The germline gives CDR1 SGHTA, CDR2 FQGNSA. With 2 bases clipped from V and 4 bases from J, the junction kept 6 bases outside the gene matches. The CDR3 has 15 amino acids. The CDR3 spells CASSLKAGGLYEQYF. The CDR3 DNA reads as TGTGCCAGCAGCTTAAAGGCGGGAGGGCTTTACGAGCAGTACTTC. The complete variable domain, with remaining parts taken from reference TRBV7-2 and TRBJ2-7, reads GAGVSQSPSNKVTEKGKDVELRCDPISGHTALYWYRQSLGQGLEFLIYFQGNSAPDKSGLPSDRFSAERTGGSVSTLTIQRTQQEDSAVYLCASSLKAGGLYEQYFGPGTRLTVT.

This chain uses TRBV15 with TRBJ1-1; possible D gene TRBD1, 5 bases. The CDR3 loop spans 15 amino acids. Trimming stripped 2 bases from V and 2 bases from J, with 12 bases between. Germline V gene lookup returns CDR1 LNHNV and CDR2 YYDKDF (reference sequence). The CDR3 region has the DNA TGTGCCACCAGCAGATACAAAGGACAAAACACTGAAGCTTTCTTT. This encodes CATSRYKGQNTEAFF.

J is TRBJ1-4 and V is TRBV11-2; D possibly corresponds to TRBD1 (5 bases). Germline V gene lookup returns CDR1 SGHAT and CDR2 FQNNGV. CDR3 length: 15 residues. Trimming shortened V by 1 base and J by 3 bases, and 9 bases separated the two germline ends. The CDR3 nucleotides read TGTGCCAGCAGCTTAGTCGGGGGGTCTAATGAAAAACTGTTTTTT. This sequence encodes CASSLVGGSNEKLFF.

The chain uses TRBV6-5 and TRBJ1-2; a weak D match, TRBD1 (5 bases). Germline assignment: CDR1 MNHEY and CDR2 SVGAGI. The CDR3 sequence is 14 residues long. Trimming removed 11 bases at V and 5 bases at J, with 21 bases between. CDR3 in DNA: TGTGCCGCCTCACCGGCAGGGCAACTTTATGGCTACACCTTC. Translation gives CAASPAGQLYGYTF.

The chain joins TRBV25-1 to TRBJ2-7; 8 bases map to TRBD1. The CDR3 sequence is 13 residues long. Germline values: CDR1 MGHDK, CDR2 SYGVNS. Trimming cost V 10 bases and J 2 bases; bases outside gene matches: 7. The CDR3 is CATADRDPYEQYF. CDR3 nucleotides: TGTGCCACTGCGGACAGGGACCCCTACGAGCAGTACTTC.

The CDR3, as DNA: TGCGCCAGCAGGAAGATCGGGACTTCGGTTGGAGAGCTGTTTTTT. It specifies CASRKIGTSVGELFF. The chain uses TRBV4-1 and TRBJ2-2, with D tentatively TRBD2 (6 bases). Germline V gene sequence: CDR1 MGHRA, CDR2 YSYEKL. Trimming pared 6 bases from V and 11 bases from J, leaving 22 bases between. This CDR3 has 15 amino acids.

The V gene is TRBV6-5, the J gene TRBJ2-5, with 8 nucleotides matching TRBD2. Trimming at V came to 11 bases and at J to 3 bases, leaving 11 bases not matched to a gene. Germline loops: CDR1 MNHEY, CDR2 SVGAGI. The CDR3 is 14 amino acids. The CDR3 protein is CAAPKREPKETQYF. The CDR3 bases are TGTGCCGCCCCGAAGCGGGAGCCGAAAGAGACCCAGTACTTC.

This clone has just one count. The V and J genes are TRBV7-9 and TRBJ1-4; D not certain. The CDR3 has 17 amino acids. Trimming took 5 bases from V and 0 from J, leaving 16 bases between them. Germline V gives CDR1 SEHNR, CDR2 FQNEAQ (reference sequence). The CDR3 region has the DNA TGTGCCAGCAGCAGAAACCTAAGAGGAGCAACTAATGAAAAACTGTTTTTT. This encodes CASSRNLRGATNEKLFF.